Listed below are T cell receptor beta chains from one sample, sequenced in a study of pediatric ulcerative colitis. TCRdb keeps only in-frame clones here, not all; method: immunoSEQ multiplex PCR. The sample records fewer than 30,000 clones, more than 65% being singletons. Sequences were obtained from gut tissue. The receptors derive from a boy aged 5 to 17 with severe ulcerative colitis. Both conserved end residues are part of each CDR3. Each record gives: clone size, V gene, J gene, D gene, CDR3 protein, CDR3 DNA. D genes are given only for firm matches. Size is omitted from some rows. Given values are once, few, many or a class for expanded clones.

size: NA
V: TRBV6-4
J: TRBJ1-5
D: NA
CDR3: CASLRAQPQHF
DNA: TGTGCCAGCCTGCGCGCTCAGCCCCAGCATTTT

size: NA
V: TRBV11-2
J: TRBJ2-5
D: NA
CDR3: CASSLAKETQYF
DNA: TGTGCCAGCAGCTTAGCAAAAGAGACCCAGTACTTC

size: once
V: TRBV11-3
J: TRBJ2-4
D: TRBD2
CDR3: CASTSGRAGAKNIQYF
DNA: TGTGCCAGCACCAGCGGGAGGGCCGGGGCCAAAAACATTCAGTACTTC

size: NA
V: TRBV6-5
J: TRBJ2-7
D: NA
CDR3: CASSYFGREVQYF
DNA: TGTGCCAGCAGTTACTTCGGGAGAGAGGTGCAGTACTTC

size: NA
V: TRBV30
J: TRBJ1-2
D: NA
CDR3: CAWSVQGPYGYTF
DNA: TGTGCCTGGAGTGTCCAGGGACCCTATGGCTACACCTTC

size: NA
V: TRBV7-6
J: TRBJ2-4
D: TRBD1
CDR3: CASRRDRDSIQYF
DNA: TGTGCCAGCAGGCGCGACAGGGATTCTATTCAGTACTTC

size: NA
V: TRBV5-1
J: TRBJ2-7
D: NA
CDR3: CASSLRTGEQYF
DNA: TGCGCCAGCAGCTTAAGGACGGGGGAGCAGTACTTC

size: NA
V: TRBV28
J: TRBJ2-7
D: NA
CDR3: CASSFSPEQGRSEQYF
DNA: TGTGCCAGCAGTTTCTCCCCCGAGCAGGGAAGAAGCGAGCAGTACTTC

size: few
V: TRBV19
J: TRBJ1-2
D: NA
CDR3: CASSPLRVGGYTF
DNA: TGTGCCAGTAGTCCACTCAGGGTTGGTGGCTACACCTTC

size: once
V: TRBV7-9
J: TRBJ2-1
D: NA
CDR3: CASSQVGATQGLNEQFF
DNA: TGTGCCAGCAGCCAAGTTGGGGCGACACAGGGTCTCAATGAGCAGTTCTTC

size: once
V: TRBV10-3
J: TRBJ1-3
D: NA
CDR3: CAIPAVGGRSISGNTIYF
DNA: TGTGCCATCCCTGCGGTCGGGGGACGTTCGATTTCTGGAAACACCATATATTTT

size: NA
V: TRBV28
J: TRBJ2-1
D: TRBD2
CDR3: CASRTGTNKNNEQFF
DNA: TGTGCCAGCAGGACCGGGACTAACAAGAACAATGAGCAGTTCTTC

size: NA
V: TRBV21-1
J: TRBJ2-3
D: NA
CDR3: CASSKIPGGTDTQYF
DNA: TGTGCCAGCAGCAAGATTCCGGGCGGCACAGATACGCAGTATTTT

size: NA
V: TRBV5-4
J: TRBJ1-2
D: NA
CDR3: CASSPDQLRATYGYTF
DNA: TGTGCCAGCAGCCCGGACCAGCTACGGGCTACGTATGGCTACACCTTC

size: NA
V: TRBV6-6
J: TRBJ2-7
D: NA
CDR3: CASSYGTYEQYF
DNA: TGTGCCAGCAGTTACGGGACCTACGAGCAGTACTTC

size: NA
V: TRBV19
J: TRBJ2-1
D: NA
CDR3: CASSIRGSSNEQFF
DNA: TGTGCCAGTAGTATTAGGGGTAGTAGCAATGAGCAGTTCTTC

size: NA
V: TRBV2
J: TRBJ2-5
D: NA
CDR3: CASVGDLGGPQYF
DNA: TGTGCCAGCGTAGGGGACTTGGGGGGGCCCCAGTACTTC

size: few
V: TRBV19
J: TRBJ2-7
D: NA
CDR3: CASSKNSYYPYEQYF
DNA: TGTGCCAGTAGTAAGAACAGCTACTACCCCTACGAGCAGTACTTC

size: NA
V: TRBV11-3
J: TRBJ2-2
D: TRBD2
CDR3: CASSLSRGGTGELFF
DNA: TGTGCCAGCAGCCTCTCCCGGGGGGGCACCGGGGAGCTGTTTTTT

size: few
V: TRBV27
J: TRBJ2-3
D: NA
CDR3: CAIGVGSTDTQYF
DNA: TGTGCCATCGGGGTAGGGAGCACAGATACGCAGTATTTT

size: NA
V: TRBV7-2
J: TRBJ2-5
D: NA
CDR3: CASSLPSALKETQYF
DNA: TGTGCCAGCAGCCTTCCGTCAGCCCTTAAGGAGACCCAGTACTTC

size: NA
V: TRBV7-2
J: TRBJ2-7
D: TRBD1
CDR3: CASSLVQGASEQYF
DNA: TGTGCCAGCAGCTTAGTGCAGGGGGCAAGTGAGCAGTACTTC

size: NA
V: TRBV6-5
J: TRBJ2-1
D: NA
CDR3: CASSQYRGGNEQFF
DNA: TGTGCCAGCAGCCAGTACAGGGGGGGCAATGAGCAGTTCTTC

size: NA
V: TRBV2
J: TRBJ2-7
D: NA
CDR3: CASRESYSYEQYF
DNA: TGTGCCAGCAGAGAGTCTTACAGCTACGAGCAGTACTTC

size: NA
V: TRBV30
J: TRBJ2-5
D: TRBD2
CDR3: CAWRIAGAGETQYF
DNA: TGTGCCTGGAGAATAGCGGGAGCGGGGGAGACCCAGTACTTC

size: NA
V: TRBV7-7
J: TRBJ2-5
D: NA
CDR3: CASSLSMGETQYF
DNA: TGTGCTAGCAGCTTATCGATGGGAGAGACCCAGTACTTC

size: NA
V: TRBV6-5
J: TRBJ2-5
D: NA
CDR3: CASSYGRYRETQYF
DNA: TGTGCCAGCAGTTACGGGCGGTACCGAGAGACCCAGTACTTC